One sample yielded the 3 T cell receptor beta chains listed below, sequenced in a study of blood T cell repertoires in COVID-19. Sequencing was performed with immunoSEQ multiplex PCR; in TCRdb, only in-frame clones are kept and a portion is missing. The table records about 280,000 clones, roughly 80% of them present only once. Source material: peripheral blood. The receptor set was obtained from a woman aged 45 to 65 who had recovered from COVID-19.

The rearrangement links TRBV27 to TRBJ1-4; 8 nucleotides line up with TRBD1. CDR1 and CDR2 (germline): MNHEY, SMNVEV (reference sequence). Losses at the gene ends were 5 bases for V and 8 bases for J; bases not matched to a gene: 4. The CDR3 loop spans 13 amino acids. CDR3 sequence (DNA): TGTGCCAGCAGTCCCAGGGGGCGAGAAAAACTGTTTTTT. As protein: CASSPRGREKLFF.

The rearrangement links TRBV10-3 to TRBJ1-4, with D uncertain. The CDR3 contains 12 residues. Germline-derived CDR1 and CDR2 are ENHRY and SYGVKD. V was shortened by 2 bases and J by 7 bases, with 5 bases between the two germline ends. For the CDR3, the DNA is TGTGCCATCAGTGAGGGCACTGAAAAACTGTTTTTT. This codes for CAISEGTEKLFF.

The V call is TRBV30, the J call TRBJ1-2, with 8 positions matching TRBD1. The CDR3 totals 13 residues. V shed 5 bases, J shed 0 bases, and the junction held 2 bases outside the gene matches. The germline gives CDR1 GTSNPN, CDR2 SVGIG (reference sequence). The CDR3 DNA follows: TGTGCCTGGGACAGGGGAACTAACTATGGCTACACCTTC. It specifies CAWDRGTNYGYTF.